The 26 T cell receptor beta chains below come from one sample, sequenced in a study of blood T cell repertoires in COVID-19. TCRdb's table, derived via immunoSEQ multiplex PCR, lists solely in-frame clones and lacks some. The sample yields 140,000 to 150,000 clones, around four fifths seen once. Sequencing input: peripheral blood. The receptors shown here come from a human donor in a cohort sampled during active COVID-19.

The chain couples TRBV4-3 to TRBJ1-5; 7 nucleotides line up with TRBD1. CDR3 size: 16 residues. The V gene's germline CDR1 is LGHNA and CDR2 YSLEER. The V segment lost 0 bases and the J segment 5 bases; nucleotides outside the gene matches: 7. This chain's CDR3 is CASSQEAGGFDQPQHF. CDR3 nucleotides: TGCGCCAGCAGCCAAGAGGCAGGGGGGTTTGATCAGCCCCAGCATTTT.

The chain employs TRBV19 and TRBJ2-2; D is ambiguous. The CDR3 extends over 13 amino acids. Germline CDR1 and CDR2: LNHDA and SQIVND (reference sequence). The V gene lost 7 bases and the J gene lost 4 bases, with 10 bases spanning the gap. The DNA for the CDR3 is TGTGCCAGTACTTCTTTTAGCACCGGGGAGCTGTTTTTT. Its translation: CASTSFSTGELFF.

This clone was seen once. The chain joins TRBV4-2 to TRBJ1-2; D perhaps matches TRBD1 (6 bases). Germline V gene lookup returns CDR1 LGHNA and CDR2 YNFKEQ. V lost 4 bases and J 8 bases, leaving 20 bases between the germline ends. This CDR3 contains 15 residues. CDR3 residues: CASSPERLQGSGYTF. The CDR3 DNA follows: TGTGCCAGCAGCCCTGAGCGGCTACAGGGAAGCGGCTACACCTTC.

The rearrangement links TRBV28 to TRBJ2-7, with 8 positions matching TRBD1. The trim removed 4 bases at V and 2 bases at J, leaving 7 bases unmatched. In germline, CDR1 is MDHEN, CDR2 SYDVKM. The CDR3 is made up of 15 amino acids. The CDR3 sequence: CASSSPGQATYEQYF. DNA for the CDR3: TGTGCCAGCAGTTCCCCGGGACAGGCTACCTACGAGCAGTACTTC.

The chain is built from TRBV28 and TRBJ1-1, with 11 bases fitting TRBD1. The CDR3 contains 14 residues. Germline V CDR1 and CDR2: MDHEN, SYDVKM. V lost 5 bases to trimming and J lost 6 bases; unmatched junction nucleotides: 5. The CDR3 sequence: CASSVGQGVAEAFF. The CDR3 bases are TGTGCCAGCAGTGTGGGACAGGGGGTGGCTGAAGCTTTCTTT.

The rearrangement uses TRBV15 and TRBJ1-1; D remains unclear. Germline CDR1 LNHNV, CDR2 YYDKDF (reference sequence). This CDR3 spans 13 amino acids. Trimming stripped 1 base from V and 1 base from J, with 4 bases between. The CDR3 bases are TGTGCCACCAGCAGAGCCTGGAACACTGAAGCTTTCTTT. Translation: CATSRAWNTEAFF.

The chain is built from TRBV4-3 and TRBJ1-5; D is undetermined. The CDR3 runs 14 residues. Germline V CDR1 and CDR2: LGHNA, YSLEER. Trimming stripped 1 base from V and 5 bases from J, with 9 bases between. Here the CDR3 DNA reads TGCGCCAGCAGCCAAGCCCCTGCGGATCAGCCCCAGCATTTT. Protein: CASSQAPADQPQHF.

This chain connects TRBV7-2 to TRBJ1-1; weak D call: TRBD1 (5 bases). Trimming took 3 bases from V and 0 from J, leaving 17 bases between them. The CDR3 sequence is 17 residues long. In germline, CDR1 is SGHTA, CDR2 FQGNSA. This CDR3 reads CASSFIVQELVNTEAFF. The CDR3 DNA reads TGTGCCAGCAGCTTTATAGTACAGGAGCTAGTGAACACTGAAGCTTTCTTT.

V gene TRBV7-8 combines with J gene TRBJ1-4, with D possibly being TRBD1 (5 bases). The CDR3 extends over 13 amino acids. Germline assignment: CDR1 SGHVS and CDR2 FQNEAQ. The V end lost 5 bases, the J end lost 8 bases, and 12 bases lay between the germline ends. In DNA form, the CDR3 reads TGTGCCAGCAGCCCGGACATGGGAGAAAAACTGTTTTTT. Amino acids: CASSPDMGEKLFF. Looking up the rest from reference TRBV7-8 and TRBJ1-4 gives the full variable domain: GAGVSQSPRYKVAKRGQDVALRCDPISGHVSLFWYQQALGQGPEFLTYFQNEAQLDKSGLPSDRFFAERPEGSVSTLKIQRTQQEDSAVYLCASSPDMGEKLFFGSGTQLSVL.

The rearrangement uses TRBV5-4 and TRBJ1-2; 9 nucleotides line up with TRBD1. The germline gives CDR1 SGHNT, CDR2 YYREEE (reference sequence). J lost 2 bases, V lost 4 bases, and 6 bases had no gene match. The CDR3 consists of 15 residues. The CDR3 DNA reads TGTGCCAGCAGCCCCCGGGACAGGGAAAACTATGGCTACACCTTC. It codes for CASSPRDRENYGYTF.

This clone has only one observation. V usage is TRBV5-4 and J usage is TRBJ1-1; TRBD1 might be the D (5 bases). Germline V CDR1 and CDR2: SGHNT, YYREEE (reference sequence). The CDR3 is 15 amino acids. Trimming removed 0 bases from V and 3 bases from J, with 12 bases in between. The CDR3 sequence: CASSLVGRADTEAFF. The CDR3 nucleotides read TGTGCCAGCAGCTTGGTTGGCAGGGCGGACACTGAAGCTTTCTTT. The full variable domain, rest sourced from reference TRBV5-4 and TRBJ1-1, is ETGVTQSPTHLIKTRGQQVTLRCSSQSGHNTVSWYQQALGQGPQFIFQYYREEENGRGNFPPRFSGLQFPNYSSELNVNALELDDSALYLCASSLVGRADTEAFFGQGTRLTVV.

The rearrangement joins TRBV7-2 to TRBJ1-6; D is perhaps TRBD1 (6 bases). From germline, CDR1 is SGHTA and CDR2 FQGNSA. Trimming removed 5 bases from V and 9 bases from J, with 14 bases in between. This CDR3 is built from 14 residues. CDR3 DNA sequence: TGTGCCAGCAGCCACGGACAGAAGGGTTCACCCCTCCACTTT. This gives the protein CASSHGQKGSPLHF.

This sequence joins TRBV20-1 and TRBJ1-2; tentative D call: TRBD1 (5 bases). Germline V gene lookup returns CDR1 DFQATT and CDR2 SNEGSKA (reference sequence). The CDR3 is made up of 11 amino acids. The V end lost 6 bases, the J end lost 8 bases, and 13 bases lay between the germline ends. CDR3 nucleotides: TGCAGTGCGGGGGGAGCGTCGGGCTACACCTTC. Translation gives CSAGGASGYTF.

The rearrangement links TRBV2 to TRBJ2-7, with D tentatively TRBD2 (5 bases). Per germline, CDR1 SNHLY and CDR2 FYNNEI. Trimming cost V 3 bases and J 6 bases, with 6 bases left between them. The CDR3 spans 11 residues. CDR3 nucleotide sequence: TGTGCCAGCAGTGAGACTATCGAGCAGTACTTC. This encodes CASSETIEQYF.

In DNA form, the CDR3 reads TGTGCCAGCTCACGAGACAGGTCCGAGCAGTACTTC. It is translated as CASSRDRSEQYF. V gene TRBV18 combines with J gene TRBJ2-7; possible D gene TRBD1, 6 bases. V was pared by 4 bases and J by 6 bases, with 10 bases between. This CDR3 comprises 12 residues. The germline V gene encodes CDR1 KGHSH and CDR2 LQKENI.

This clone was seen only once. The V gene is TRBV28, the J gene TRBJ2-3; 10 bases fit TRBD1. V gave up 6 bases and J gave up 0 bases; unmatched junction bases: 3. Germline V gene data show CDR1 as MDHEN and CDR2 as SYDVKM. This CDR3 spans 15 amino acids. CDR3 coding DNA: TGTGCCAGCAGACGACAGGGGGCTAGCACAGATACGCAGTATTTT. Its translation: CASRRQGASTDTQYF.

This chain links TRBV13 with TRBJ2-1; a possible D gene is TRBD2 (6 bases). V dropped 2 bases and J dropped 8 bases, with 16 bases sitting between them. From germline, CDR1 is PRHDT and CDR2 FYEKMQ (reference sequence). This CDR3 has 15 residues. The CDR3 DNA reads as TGTGCCAGCAGCTTAAGAGGAGGGGAGTGGGATGAGCAGTTCTTC. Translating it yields CASSLRGGEWDEQFF. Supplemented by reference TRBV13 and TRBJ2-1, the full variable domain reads AAGVIQSPRHLIKEKRETATLKCYPIPRHDTVYWYQQGPGQDPQFLISFYEKMQSDKGSIPDRFSAQQFSDYHSELNMSSLELGDSALYFCASSLRGGEWDEQFFGPGTRLTVL.

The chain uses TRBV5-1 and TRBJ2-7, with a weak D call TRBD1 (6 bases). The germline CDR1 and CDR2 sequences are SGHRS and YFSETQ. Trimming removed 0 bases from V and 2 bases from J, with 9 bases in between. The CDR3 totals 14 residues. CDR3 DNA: TGCGCCAGCAGCTTGGGACAGGTACCCTACGAGCAGTACTTC. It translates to CASSLGQVPYEQYF.

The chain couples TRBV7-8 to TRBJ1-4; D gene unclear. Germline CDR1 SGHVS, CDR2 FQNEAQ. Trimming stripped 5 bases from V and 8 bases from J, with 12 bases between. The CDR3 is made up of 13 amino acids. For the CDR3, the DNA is TGTGCCAGCAGCCAGACCAGGAGGGAAAAACTGTTTTTT. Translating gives CASSQTRREKLFF. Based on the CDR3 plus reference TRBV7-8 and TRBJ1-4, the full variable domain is GAGVSQSPRYKVAKRGQDVALRCDPISGHVSLFWYQQALGQGPEFLTYFQNEAQLDKSGLPSDRFFAERPEGSVSTLKIQRTQQEDSAVYLCASSQTRREKLFFGSGTQLSVL.

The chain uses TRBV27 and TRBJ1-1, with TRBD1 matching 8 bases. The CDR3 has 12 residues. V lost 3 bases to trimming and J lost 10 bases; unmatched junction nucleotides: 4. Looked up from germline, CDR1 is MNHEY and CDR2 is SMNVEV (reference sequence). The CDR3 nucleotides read TGTGCCAGCAGTTTCTCCAGGGGGCGAGCTTTCTTT. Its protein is CASSFSRGRAFF.

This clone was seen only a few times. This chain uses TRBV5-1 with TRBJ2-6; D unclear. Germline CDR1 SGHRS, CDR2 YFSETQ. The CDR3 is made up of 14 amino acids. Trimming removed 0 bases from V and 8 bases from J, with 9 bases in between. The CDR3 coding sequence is TGCGCCAGCAGCTTGGCAGCGCACCCCAACGTCCTGACTTTC. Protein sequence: CASSLAAHPNVLTF.

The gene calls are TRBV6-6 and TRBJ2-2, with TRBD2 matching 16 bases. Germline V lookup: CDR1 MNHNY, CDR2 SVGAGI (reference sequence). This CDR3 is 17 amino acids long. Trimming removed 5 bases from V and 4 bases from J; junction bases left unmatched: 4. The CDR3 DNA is TGTGCCAGCAGTCGCGGGACTAGCGGGGGGGGCACCGGGGAGCTGTTTTTT. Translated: CASSRGTSGGGTGELFF.

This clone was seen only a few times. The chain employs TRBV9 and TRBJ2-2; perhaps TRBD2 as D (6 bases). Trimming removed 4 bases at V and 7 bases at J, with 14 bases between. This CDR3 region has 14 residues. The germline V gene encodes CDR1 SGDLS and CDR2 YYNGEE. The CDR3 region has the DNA TGTGCCAGCAGCCCGGGACCCGGGGGCGGGGAGCTGTTTTTT. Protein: CASSPGPGGGELFF.

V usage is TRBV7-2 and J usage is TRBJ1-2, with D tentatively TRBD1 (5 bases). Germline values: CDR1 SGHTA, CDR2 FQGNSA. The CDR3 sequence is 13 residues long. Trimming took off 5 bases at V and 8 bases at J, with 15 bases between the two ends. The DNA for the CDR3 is TGTGCCAGCAGCCCCGACAGTTGGCAAGGCTACACCTTC. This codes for CASSPDSWQGYTF.

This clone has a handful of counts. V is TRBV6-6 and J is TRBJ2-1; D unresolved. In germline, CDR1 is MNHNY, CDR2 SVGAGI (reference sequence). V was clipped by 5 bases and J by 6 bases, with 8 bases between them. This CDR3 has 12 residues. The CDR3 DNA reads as TGTGCCAGCAGTATAGATAGCAATGAGCAGTTCTTC. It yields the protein CASSIDSNEQFF.

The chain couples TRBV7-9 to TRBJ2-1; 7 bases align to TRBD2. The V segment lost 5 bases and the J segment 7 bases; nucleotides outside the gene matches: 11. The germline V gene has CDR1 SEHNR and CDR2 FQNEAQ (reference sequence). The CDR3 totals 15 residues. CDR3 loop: CASSKGSGVGNEQFF. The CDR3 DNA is TGTGCCAGCAGCAAGGGGAGCGGGGTGGGAAATGAGCAGTTCTTC.